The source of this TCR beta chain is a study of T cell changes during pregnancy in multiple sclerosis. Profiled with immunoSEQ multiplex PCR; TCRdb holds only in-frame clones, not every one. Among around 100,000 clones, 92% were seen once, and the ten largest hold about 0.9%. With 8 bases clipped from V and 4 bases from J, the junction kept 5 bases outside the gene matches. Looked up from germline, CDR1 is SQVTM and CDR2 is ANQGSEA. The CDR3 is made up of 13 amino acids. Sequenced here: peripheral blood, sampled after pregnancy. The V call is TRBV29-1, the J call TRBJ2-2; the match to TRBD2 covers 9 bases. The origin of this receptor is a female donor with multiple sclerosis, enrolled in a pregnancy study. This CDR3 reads CSIRLAVTGELFF. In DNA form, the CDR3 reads TGCAGCATACGACTAGCGGTCACCGGGGAGCTGTTTTTT.